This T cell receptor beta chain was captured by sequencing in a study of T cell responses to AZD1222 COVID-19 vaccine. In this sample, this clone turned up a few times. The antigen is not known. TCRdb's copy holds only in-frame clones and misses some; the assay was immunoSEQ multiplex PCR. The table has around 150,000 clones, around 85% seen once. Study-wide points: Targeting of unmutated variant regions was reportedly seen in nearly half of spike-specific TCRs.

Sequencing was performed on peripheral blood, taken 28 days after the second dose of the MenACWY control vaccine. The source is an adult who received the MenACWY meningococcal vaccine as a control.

CDR3 in DNA: TGTGCCAGCAGTGACAGAGGGTTTGGCTACACCTTC. Encoded protein: CASSDRGFGYTF. This chain joins TRBV2 and TRBJ1-2; D gene uncertain. V lost 3 bases and J 7 bases, leaving 9 bases between the germline ends. This CDR3 contains 12 residues. The germline gives CDR1 SNHLY, CDR2 FYNNEI.